This TCR beta chain was recorded in a study of CD8 T cells in ankylosing spondylitis. This clonotype is termed medium-sized. TCRdb passed the 5' RACE reads through MiXCR, listing each CDR3 protein once. The sample lists about 40,000 distinct CDR3 sequences; more than 15% were seen once. V lost 0 bases and J lost 10, with 14 bases in between. Germline CDR1 is SGHRS and CDR2 is YFSETQ. This CDR3 has 14 amino acids. The rearrangement links TRBV5-1 to TRBJ2-1; no reliable D call. Input material: blood. The clonotype was recovered from a male donor with ankylosing spondylitis or in good health (not recorded which). CDR3 residues: CASSLGLGLGEQFF. The CDR3 DNA follows: TGCGCCAGCAGCTTGGGTCTCGGCCTCGGGGAGCAGTTCTTC.